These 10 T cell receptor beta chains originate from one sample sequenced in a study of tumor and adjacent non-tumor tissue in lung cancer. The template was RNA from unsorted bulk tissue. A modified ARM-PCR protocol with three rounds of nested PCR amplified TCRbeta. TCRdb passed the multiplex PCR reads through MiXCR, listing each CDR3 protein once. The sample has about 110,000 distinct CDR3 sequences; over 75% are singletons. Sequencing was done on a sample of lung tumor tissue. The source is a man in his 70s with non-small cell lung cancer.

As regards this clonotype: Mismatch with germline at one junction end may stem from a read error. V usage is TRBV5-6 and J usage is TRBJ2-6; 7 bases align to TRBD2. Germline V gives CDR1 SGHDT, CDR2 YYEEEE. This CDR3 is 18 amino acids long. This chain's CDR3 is CASSARQGGTSGTNVLTF. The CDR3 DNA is TGTGCCAGCAGCGCGAGGCAGGGAGGGACCTCTGGGACCAACGTCCTGACTTTC.

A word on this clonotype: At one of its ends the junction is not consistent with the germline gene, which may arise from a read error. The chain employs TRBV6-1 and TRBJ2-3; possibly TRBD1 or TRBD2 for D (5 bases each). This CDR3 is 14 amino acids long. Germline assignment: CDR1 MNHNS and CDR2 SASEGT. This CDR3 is CASKDGAGTDKQYF. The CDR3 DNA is TGTGCCAGTAAGGACGGGGCTGGCACAGATAAGCAGTATTTT.

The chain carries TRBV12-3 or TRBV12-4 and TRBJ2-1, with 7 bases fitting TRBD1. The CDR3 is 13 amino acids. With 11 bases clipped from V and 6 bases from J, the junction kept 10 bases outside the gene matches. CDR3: CADSIAGGNEQFF. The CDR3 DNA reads TGTGCCGACAGTATAGCAGGGGGCAATGAGCAGTTCTTC.

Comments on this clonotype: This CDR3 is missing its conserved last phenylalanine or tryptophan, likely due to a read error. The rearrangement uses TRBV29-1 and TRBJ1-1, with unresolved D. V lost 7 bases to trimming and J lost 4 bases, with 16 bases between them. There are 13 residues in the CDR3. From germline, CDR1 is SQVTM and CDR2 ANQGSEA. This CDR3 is CSGKGSRFTEAFI. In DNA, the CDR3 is TGCAGCGGAAAAGGGAGTCGATTCACTGAAGCTTTCATT.

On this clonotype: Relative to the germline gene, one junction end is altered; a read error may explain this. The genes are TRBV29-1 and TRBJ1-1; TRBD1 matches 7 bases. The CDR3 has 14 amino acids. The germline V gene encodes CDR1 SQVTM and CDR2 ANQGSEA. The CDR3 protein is CSVFGQETKTEAFF. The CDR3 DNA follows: TGCAGCGTCTTCGGACAGGAAACTAAAACCGAAGCATTCTTT.

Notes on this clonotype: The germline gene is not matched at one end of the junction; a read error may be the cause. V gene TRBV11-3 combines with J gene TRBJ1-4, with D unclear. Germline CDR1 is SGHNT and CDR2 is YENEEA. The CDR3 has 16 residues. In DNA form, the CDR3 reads TGTGCCAGCAGCTTAGCAGGTGGAACGTCTAATGGAAAACTGCTTTTT. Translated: CASSLAGGTSNGKLLF.

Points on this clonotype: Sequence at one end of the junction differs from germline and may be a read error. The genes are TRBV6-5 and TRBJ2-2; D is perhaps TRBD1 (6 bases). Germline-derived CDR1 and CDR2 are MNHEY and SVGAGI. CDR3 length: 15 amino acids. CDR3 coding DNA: TGTACCAGCAGTTACAGTACAGAGGGGGCCGGGGAGCTGTTTTTT. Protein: CTSSYSTEGAGELFF.

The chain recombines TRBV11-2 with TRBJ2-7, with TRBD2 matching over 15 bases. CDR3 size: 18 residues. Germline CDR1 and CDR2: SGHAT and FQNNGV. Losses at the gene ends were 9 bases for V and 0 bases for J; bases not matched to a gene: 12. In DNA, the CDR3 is TGTGCCAGTACCCGGACTAGCGGGAGGGCCAAAAGCTCCTACGAGCAGTACTTC. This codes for CASTRTSGRAKSSYEQYF.

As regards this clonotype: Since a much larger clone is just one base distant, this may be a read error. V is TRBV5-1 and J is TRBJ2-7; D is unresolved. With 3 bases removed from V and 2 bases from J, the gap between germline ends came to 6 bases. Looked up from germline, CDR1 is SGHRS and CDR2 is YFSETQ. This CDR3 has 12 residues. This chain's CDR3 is CASSSNTYEQYF. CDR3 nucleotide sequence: TGCGCCAGCAGCTCGAACACCTACGAGCAGTACTTC.

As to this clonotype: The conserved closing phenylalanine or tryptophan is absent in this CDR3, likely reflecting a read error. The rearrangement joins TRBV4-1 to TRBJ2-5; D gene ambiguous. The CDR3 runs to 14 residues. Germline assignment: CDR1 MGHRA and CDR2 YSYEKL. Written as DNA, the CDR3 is TGCGCAAGCAGCCCCTGGACGACCCAAGAGACCCAGTACTCC. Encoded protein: CASSPWTTQETQYS.